This T cell receptor (beta chain) was sequenced during a study of beta chain features in type 1 diabetes. Study-wide background: All samples together contributed 90 million to 130 million sorted cells for examination. General study results and limits: Compared to healthy donors, patients appeared to have naive, central memory and Treg TCRB repertoires that were more alike. More deletions and fewer insertions at VDJ junctions were seen in type 1 diabetes patients. Shorter TCRB CDR3s, moderately but significantly so, marked every one of the four CD4+ subsets in Type 1 diabetes patients.

The whole isolated RNA underwent reverse transcription, so sequencing captured expressed TCRB transcripts. Average reads for naive, central memory and regulatory T cell samples were roughly 3.5 million. Measured with immunoSEQ multiplex PCR; TCRdb has only the in-frame clones, and not every one. The repertoire holds almost 350,000 clones, with 9.3% as singletons. This clone has only a few counts. Its antigen is as yet unknown. Germline V gene data show CDR1 as SGDLS and CDR2 as YYNGEE. This CDR3 region has 15 residues. V lost 4 bases to trimming and J lost 6 bases; unmatched junction nucleotides: 4. The chain recombines TRBV9 with TRBJ2-5, with TRBD2 matching 15 bases. The TCR originated in a man younger than 40 with type 1 diabetes. The source material was central memory CD4+ T cells from blood. The CDR3 loop reads CASSSGTSGGQTQYF. The CDR3 coding sequence is TGTGCCAGCAGCTCTGGGACTAGCGGGGGGCAGACCCAGTACTTC.